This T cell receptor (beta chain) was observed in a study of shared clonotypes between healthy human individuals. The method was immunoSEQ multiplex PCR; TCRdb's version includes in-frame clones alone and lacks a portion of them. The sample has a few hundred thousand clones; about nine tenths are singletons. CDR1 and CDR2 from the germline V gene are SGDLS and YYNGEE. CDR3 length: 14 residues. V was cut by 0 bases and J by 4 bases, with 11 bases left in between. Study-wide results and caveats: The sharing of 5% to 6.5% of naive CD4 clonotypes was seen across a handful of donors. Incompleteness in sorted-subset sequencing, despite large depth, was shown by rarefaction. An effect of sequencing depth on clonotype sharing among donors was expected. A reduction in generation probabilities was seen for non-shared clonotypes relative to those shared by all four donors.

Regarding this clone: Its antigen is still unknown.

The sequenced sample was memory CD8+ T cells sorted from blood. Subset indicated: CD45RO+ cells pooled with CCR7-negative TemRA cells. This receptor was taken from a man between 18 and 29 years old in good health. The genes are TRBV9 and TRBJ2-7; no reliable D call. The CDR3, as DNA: TGTGCCAGCAGCGTAGACGGACGAACATACGAGCAGTACTTC. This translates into CASSVDGRTYEQYF.